The TCR beta chain described here comes from a study of blood T cell repertoires in COVID-19. Study context: Sites in the United States, Italy and Spain provided acute and convalescent COVID-19 samples. Nucleic acid was either cDNA or gDNA, and it came from T cells, B-cell-depleted T cells, or PBMCs.

Per the original methods: Quantification of nucleated cells was approximated via reference gene primer amplification. Clones were read by immunoSEQ multiplex PCR, and TCRdb kept only the in-frame ones, dropping some. The DNA was the basis for D and trimming; V, J and clone size are from that table. There are about 400,000 clones in the sample; about 83% occur only once, and 10% lies in the top ten. The CDR3 has 14 amino acids. CDR1 SGHTA and CDR2 FQGNSA come from the germline V gene. V was clipped by 5 bases and J by 4 bases, with 12 bases between them. Ages ranged from about 18 to 100 years, with residence in about 24 US areas.

This chain joins TRBV7-2 and TRBJ1-3; D not resolved. The TCR was taken from a woman aged 50 to 60 who had recovered from COVID-19. Sequencing input: PBMCs or T cells enriched from blood (not recorded which). CDR3 coding DNA: TGTGCCAGCAGCACCGAGGCGGGGGGAAACACCATATATTTT. Translation gives CASSTEAGGNTIYF.